The sequence of this T cell receptor (beta chain) was determined in a study of cytomegalovirus exposure and HLA in healthy donors. This clone was seen just once. Its matching antigen is unknown. The length of the CDR3 is 14 residues. V was cut by 6 bases and J by 6 bases, with 16 bases left in between. Germline V gives CDR1 SGHDT, CDR2 YYEEEE. Points from the study as a whole: Most CMV-associated TCR beta chains were later found to appear HLA-restricted. Analysis was carried out at a later point, and it linked a missense DCLRE1C variant to TCR beta V- and J-gene trimming. Later analysis indicated greater clonal expansion among HLA-associated TCR beta chains than among equally common other chains. CMV antigen specificity of three CMV-associated chains was confirmed in vitro.

PCR amplification relied on 60 Vbeta primers (plus 13 Jbeta primers). The table came from immunoSEQ multiplex PCR; TCRdb's copy has only in-frame clones and leaves some out. Here the sample spans about 120,000 clones, about 80% being singletons. Sequences were obtained from PBMCs. This TCR was sampled from a woman aged 40 to 50 in good health and CMV-seropositive. The chain recombines TRBV5-6 with TRBJ2-1; D might be TRBD2 (5 bases). CDR3: CASTGGLEGNEQFF. The CDR3 nucleotides are TGTGCCAGCACCGGTGGGCTAGAGGGCAATGAGCAGTTCTTC.